This T cell receptor (beta chain) comes out of a study of blood T cell repertoires in COVID-19. For the study at large: Both acute and convalescent COVID-19 samples were obtained from the United States, Italy and Spain.

Seattle patient enrollment occurred during active infection, with longitudinal follow-up thereafter. The count of this clone is one. Per the authors' pipeline: Estimated nucleated cell counts came from reference gene primer amplification. TCRdb keeps only in-frame clones here, not all; method: immunoSEQ multiplex PCR. V and J calls and clone size are given by that table; D and trimming were obtained from the DNA. The table records roughly 480,000 clones, 75% to 90% of them present only once. Specimen: peripheral blood. The receptor's source is a man younger than 30 with COVID-19, enrolled during active disease.

CDR3 amino acids: CASSRRGSFEKLFF. The CDR3 DNA sequence: TGTGCCAGCAGTAGACGAGGGAGTTTTGAAAAACTGTTTTTT. V usage is TRBV9 and J usage is TRBJ1-4, with no clear D. The CDR3 sequence is 14 residues long. CDR1 SGDLS and CDR2 YYNGEE come from the germline V gene. V was shortened by 5 bases and J by 7 bases, with 15 bases between the two germline ends.